This T cell receptor (beta chain) was obtained from a study of cytomegalovirus exposure and HLA in healthy donors. This CDR3 contains 15 residues. The germline gives CDR1 MGHRA, CDR2 YSYEKL. V dropped 4 bases and J dropped 5; count of bases not matched to a gene: 5. PCR used 60 Vbeta primers and 13 Jbeta primers. The repertoire was sequenced with immunoSEQ multiplex PCR; TCRdb's copy has only in-frame clones and lacks some. Of about 60,000 clones listed, approximately 63% are singletons. Points on this clone: Its antigen is not identified.

Notes on the study in general: There were several of the most significant clusters that appeared linked to common viral pathogens in a later analysis. For most TCR beta V segments, an earlier analysis put the productive rate at about 87% or about 30% of the time. Cytomegalovirus-associated TCR beta chains were listed, numbering 150 to 200. In vitro, a few CMV-associated chains proved specific for CMV antigens.

Sequenced material: PBMCs. This receptor was obtained from a woman in her sixties or seventies in good health and CMV-seropositive. V gene TRBV4-1 combines with J gene TRBJ1-5; 10 bases agree with TRBD1. The CDR3 DNA is TGCGCCAGCAGCCTTTTCGGGACAGGGGATCAGCCCCAGCATTTT. This translates into CASSLFGTGDQPQHF.